These 18 T cell receptor beta chains were all obtained from the same sample, sequenced in a study of shared clonotypes between healthy human individuals. Positively selected for CCR7, the CD45RO-negative cells used as naive CD8 cells excluded terminally differentiated effector memory CD45RA+ cells. Profiled with immunoSEQ multiplex PCR; TCRdb holds only in-frame clones, not every one. Seen here are about 2 million clones, roughly 95% observed once, and the top ten hold about 1.1%. Sequences were obtained from naive CD8+ T cells sorted from blood. Receptor source: a man aged 18-30 years in good health.

The gene calls are TRBV30 and TRBJ2-7, with D possibly being TRBD2 (5 bases). Germline V CDR1 and CDR2: GTSNPN, SVGIG (reference sequence). The V end was cut by 2 bases, the J end by 0 bases, with 11 bases between. The CDR3 is made up of 14 amino acids. CDR3 residues: CAWSQDSSSYEQYF. Written as DNA, the CDR3 is TGTGCCTGGAGTCAGGACTCGAGCTCCTACGAGCAGTACTTC. The entire variable domain, with the rest obtained from reference TRBV30 and TRBJ2-7, is as follows: SQTIHQWPATLVQPVGSPLSLECTVEGTSNPNLYWYRQAAGRGLQLLFYSVGIGQISSEVPQNLSASRPQDRQFILSSKKLLLSDSGFYLCAWSQDSSSYEQYFGPGTRLTVT.

V usage is TRBV7-9 and J usage is TRBJ1-1; 7 positions agree with TRBD1. V lost 7 bases, J lost 3 bases, and 8 bases stayed unmatched. Germline loops: CDR1 SEHNR, CDR2 FQNEAQ (reference sequence). The CDR3 loop spans 14 amino acids. CDR3 in amino acids: CASNEGQTDTEAFF. CDR3 DNA sequence: TGTGCCAGCAACGAGGGACAGACCGACACTGAAGCTTTCTTT.

V and J are TRBV4-1 and TRBJ1-5; maybe TRBD1 (5 bases). The CDR3 runs to 14 residues. Per the germline V gene, CDR1 is MGHRA and CDR2 is YSYEKL. V lost 1 base and J 5 bases, leaving 9 bases between the germline ends. The CDR3 sequence: CASSQAQGYQPQHF. For the CDR3, the DNA is TGCGCCAGCAGCCAAGCTCAGGGATATCAGCCCCAGCATTTT.

The chain combines TRBV7-6 with TRBJ2-2, with TRBD2 identical over 10 bases. J lost 3 bases, V lost 2 bases, and 12 bases had no gene match. Germline V gives CDR1 SGHVS, CDR2 FNYEAQ. The CDR3 length is 19 residues. CDR3 in amino acids: CASSLSGTSVFRDTGELFF. The CDR3 nucleotides are TGTGCCAGCAGCTTATCGGGGACTAGCGTCTTCCGAGACACCGGGGAGCTGTTTTTT.

This rearrangement joins TRBV30 to TRBJ2-5; 9 bases line up with TRBD1. The V and J ends lost 5 bases and 5 bases, in that order; junction bases with no gene match: 12. The CDR3 covers 15 residues. Per the germline V gene, CDR1 is GTSNPN and CDR2 is SVGIG (reference sequence). Written as DNA, the CDR3 is TGTGCCTGGTCCTCAGGACAGGGGATTCTCGAGACCCAGTACTTC. It translates to CAWSSGQGILETQYF.

This clone is a singleton in its sample. This rearrangement joins TRBV5-5 to TRBJ1-2; TRBD1 might be the D (5 bases). The CDR3 is 14 residues long. Germline V gene data show CDR1 as SGHKS and CDR2 as YYEKEE (reference sequence). Between the trimmed V and J ends, which lost 0 bases and 8 bases, there was a span of 14 bases. DNA of the CDR3: TGTGCCAGCAGCTTGGACGTTCAGGGAGTCGGCTACACCTTC. This codes for CASSLDVQGVGYTF.

The V gene is TRBV28, the J gene TRBJ1-5, with 9 bases fitting TRBD1. The germline gives CDR1 MDHEN, CDR2 SYDVKM. V was pared by 6 bases and J by 5 bases, with 11 bases of the junction left unmatched. This CDR3 has 16 residues. CDR3 amino acids: CASSEGTGPNYQPQHF. DNA of the CDR3: TGTGCCAGCAGCGAAGGGACAGGGCCGAATTATCAGCCCCAGCATTTT.

With regard to this clone: In the same sample, other DNA sequences code for this CDR3. The J gene is TRBJ2-5, the V gene TRBV9, with D perhaps TRBD2 (5 bases). The CDR3 covers 13 residues. CDR1 and CDR2 (germline): SGDLS, YYNGEE. The germline V and J ends were trimmed by 3 bases and 3 bases, with 9 bases remaining between them. In DNA, the CDR3 is TGTGCCAGCAGCGATGGAGGTGAAGAGACCCAGTACTTC. This sequence encodes CASSDGGEETQYF.

The chain has TRBV10-2 and TRBJ2-1; D is possibly TRBD2 (7 bases). The length of the CDR3 is 17 residues. Germline V gives CDR1 WSHSY, CDR2 SAAADI. V was clipped by 3 bases and J by 2 bases, with 17 bases between them. The CDR3 spells CASSDGLAGAAYNEQFF. DNA of the CDR3: TGCGCCAGCAGTGACGGCCTCGCGGGGGCCGCCTACAATGAGCAGTTCTTC.

The gene calls are TRBV15 and TRBJ2-3; 9 bases line up with TRBD1. V lost 4 bases, J lost 4 bases, and 6 bases stayed unmatched. This CDR3 has 15 residues. The germline gives CDR1 LNHNV, CDR2 YYDKDF (reference sequence). CDR3 in amino acids: CATSIGQGRSDTQYF. DNA of the CDR3: TGTGCCACCAGCATCGGACAGGGGAGGTCAGATACGCAGTATTTT.

The rearrangement links TRBV2 to TRBJ2-5; D uncertain. CDR3 size: 15 residues. In germline, CDR1 is SNHLY, CDR2 FYNNEI. Trimming cost V 9 bases and J 5 bases, with 22 bases left between them. CDR3 nucleotides: TGTGCCAGAGAGAGTGTTGAGGCTAGTGGGGAGACCCAGTACTTC. Its translation: CARESVEASGETQYF.

This chain joins TRBV6-5 and TRBJ1-5; maybe TRBD1 (6 bases). Germline CDR1 reads MNHEY; CDR2 reads SVGAGI. The CDR3 is made up of 15 amino acids. V was shortened by 5 bases and J by 0 bases, with 11 bases between the two germline ends. CDR3 nucleotides: TGTGCCAGCAGTGCTACAGGGTTTAGCAATCAGCCCCAGCATTTT. Translating gives CASSATGFSNQPQHF.

The chain uses TRBV23-1 and TRBJ1-1; D remains ambiguous. TRBV23-1 carries the ORF label, with uncertain function. The CDR3 length is 13 residues. Trimming removed 10 bases at V and 7 bases at J, with 19 bases between. The CDR3 sequence: CATQPKKIFEAFF. CDR3 in DNA: TGCGCCACCCAGCCCAAGAAAATTTTTGAAGCTTTCTTT.

This chain joins TRBV29-1 and TRBJ2-5, with 9 bases that match TRBD2. After removal of 1 base from V and 0 bases from J, the junction contained 9 bases not matched to a gene. The CDR3 covers 17 residues. Germline V gives CDR1 SQVTM, CDR2 ANQGSEA. The CDR3, as DNA: TGCAGCGTTGAAGGACGGGTAGCGGGAGTATACCAAGAGACCCAGTACTTC. Protein: CSVEGRVAGVYQETQYF.

This clone was seen only once. V and J are TRBV27 and TRBJ2-7; 8 nucleotides align to TRBD2. Germline values: CDR1 MNHEY, CDR2 SMNVEV (reference sequence). The length of the CDR3 is 15 residues. With V trimmed by 5 bases and J by 2 bases, 8 bases remained unmatched. The CDR3 sequence: CASSPTGGRPYEQYF. The CDR3 DNA is TGTGCCAGCAGTCCCACGGGGGGGCGGCCCTACGAGCAGTACTTC.

V and J are TRBV6-1 and TRBJ2-7, with TRBD1 as a possible D gene (6 bases). CDR3 size: 13 residues. Germline V gives CDR1 MNHNS, CDR2 SASEGT. Trimming pared 5 bases from V and 0 bases from J, leaving 8 bases between. CDR3 sequence reads: CASSWDISYEQYF. CDR3 coding DNA: TGTGCCAGCAGTTGGGACATCTCCTACGAGCAGTACTTC.

As regards this clone: Its ends do not fully match the called genes, so a read error is possible. CDR3 DNA sequence: TGTGCCAGCAGGGAAGGGACAGGCTCTGGAAACACCATATATTTT. Translating gives CASREGTGSGNTIYF. This chain links TRBV2 with TRBJ1-3; TRBD1 matches at 8 bases. Germline CDR1 is SNHLY and CDR2 is FYNNEI. The CDR3 is made up of 15 amino acids. The entire variable domain, with the rest obtained from reference TRBV2 and TRBJ1-3, is as follows: EPEVTQTPSHQVTQMGQEVILRCVPISNHLYFYWYRQILGQKVEFLVSFYNNEISEKSEIFDDQFSVERPDGSNFTLKIRSTKLEDSAMYFCASREGTGSGNTIYFGEGSWLTVV.

The V call is TRBV7-9, the J call TRBJ2-7, with D maybe TRBD2 (6 bases). CDR1 and CDR2 (germline): SEHNR, FQNEAQ (reference sequence). The CDR3 is 14 residues long. V dropped 4 bases and J dropped 8 bases, with 18 bases sitting between them. This chain's CDR3 is CASSSEGFPRQQYF. The DNA of the CDR3 is TGTGCCAGCAGCTCGGAGGGATTCCCTCGGCAGCAGTACTTC.